Each of the 8 T cell receptor beta chains below was sequenced from the same sample in a study of cytomegalovirus exposure and HLA in healthy donors. The PCR used 60 Vbeta and 13 Jbeta primers. Clones were read by immunoSEQ multiplex PCR, and TCRdb kept only the in-frame ones, dropping some. The sample holds more than 140,000 clones, roughly four fifths seen once. Sequenced input: PBMCs. Source of these receptors: a female donor in good health and CMV-seronegative.

V and J are TRBV7-8 and TRBJ2-7, with 7 bases fitting TRBD2. In germline, CDR1 is SGHVS, CDR2 FQNEAQ. The CDR3 has 14 amino acids. The V and J ends lost 3 bases and 0 bases, in that order; junction bases with no gene match: 2. CDR3 DNA: TGTGCCAGCAGCTTGAGCGGGATCTCCTACGAGCAGTACTTC. This codes for CASSLSGISYEQYF.

The chain is built from TRBV29-1 and TRBJ2-7, with 9 bases lining up with TRBD1. The length of the CDR3 is 13 residues. The germline V gene has CDR1 SQVTM and CDR2 ANQGSEA. Trimming removed 6 bases from V and 3 bases from J; junction bases left unmatched: 6. CDR3 protein: CSVGGTGSYEQYF. The CDR3 DNA follows: TGCAGCGTGGGGGGGACAGGGAGCTACGAGCAGTACTTC.

The V call is TRBV6-6, the J call TRBJ1-5, with a possible D match to TRBD1 (6 bases). Germline assignment: CDR1 MNHNY and CDR2 SVGAGI (reference sequence). The CDR3 length is 13 residues. Trimming took off 3 bases at V and 11 bases at J, with 14 bases between the two ends. CDR3 sequence reads: CASSYNRGQSQHF. CDR3 sequence (DNA): TGTGCCAGCAGTTATAATCGCGGACAGTCCCAGCATTTT.

The chain combines TRBV30 with TRBJ2-2; tentatively, D is TRBD2 (5 bases). This CDR3 has 14 amino acids. Germline V lookup: CDR1 GTSNPN, CDR2 SVGIG (reference sequence). V lost 5 bases and J lost 0, with 10 bases in between. CDR3 sequence: CAWLERANTGELFF. CDR3 nucleotides: TGTGCCTGGCTCGAGAGGGCGAACACCGGGGAGCTGTTTTTT.

This clone was detected once. This rearrangement joins TRBV7-2 to TRBJ2-7, with 8 positions matching TRBD1. CDR1 is SGHTA and CDR2 is FQGNSA in the germline V gene. V lost 0 bases to trimming and J lost 3 bases; unmatched junction nucleotides: 7. The CDR3 is 16 residues long. CDR3 sequence (DNA): TGTGCCAGCAGCTTAGCGCGCCCCACAGGGGGCTACGAGCAGTACTTC. Translating gives CASSLARPTGGYEQYF.

The J gene is TRBJ1-2, the V gene TRBV4-1; D is unclear. The CDR3 totals 13 residues. CDR1 MGHRA and CDR2 YSYEKL come from the germline V gene. V shed 1 base and J shed 3 bases, with 6 bases lying between them. Here the CDR3 DNA reads TGCGCCAGCAGCCAAGCGGGAGACTATGGCTACACCTTC. This codes for CASSQAGDYGYTF.

The chain couples TRBV5-5 to TRBJ2-1, with 12 bases lining up with TRBD1. This CDR3 is 16 amino acids long. The germline V gene encodes CDR1 SGHKS and CDR2 YYEKEE (reference sequence). With 0 bases clipped from V and 8 bases from J, the junction kept 6 bases outside the gene matches. The CDR3 coding sequence is TGTGCCAGCAGCTTGGCCGGGACAGGGGGCATGGATGAGCAGTTCTTC. Translated, it gives CASSLAGTGGMDEQFF. Full variable domain (remainder filled in from reference TRBV5-5 and TRBJ2-1): DAGVTQSPTHLIKTRGQQVTLRCSPISGHKSVSWYQQVLGQGPQFIFQYYEKEERGRGNFPDRFSARQFPNYSSELNVNALLLGDSALYLCASSLAGTGGMDEQFFGPGTRLTVL.

This sequence joins TRBV9 and TRBJ2-7, with a weak D call TRBD2 (7 bases). Trimming stripped 4 bases from V and 2 bases from J, with 19 bases between. The CDR3 extends over 16 amino acids. CDR1 and CDR2 (germline): SGDLS, YYNGEE. CDR3: CASSPQPGGMPYEQYF. The DNA of the CDR3 is TGTGCCAGCAGCCCTCAGCCGGGGGGCATGCCCTACGAGCAGTACTTC.